A single sample is the source of the 16 T cell receptor beta chains below, sequenced in a study of T cell repertoires in cytomegalovirus infection. MiXCR was run by TCRdb on the reads, yielding one entry per CDR3 protein. The table lists fewer than 900,000 distinct CDR3 sequences, 25% to 30% of them singletons. Antigen specificity for these receptors is unknown. The sequencing used cultured CD8+ T cells from PBMCs, collected from culture after CMV antigen stimulation. The receptor set was obtained from a human donor in good health (CMV status not recorded). Some clones in this sample may be carry-over from other donors' samples.

This clonotype occurred a few times. V gene TRBV2 combines with J gene TRBJ2-3; D gene ambiguous. Between the trimmed V and J ends, which lost 1 base and 0 bases, there was a span of 5 bases. This CDR3 is 14 amino acids long. CDR1 SNHLY and CDR2 FYNNEI come from the germline V gene. Written as DNA, the CDR3 is TGTGCCAGCAGTGAAGTATGGAGCACAGATACGCAGTATTTT. This encodes CASSEVWSTDTQYF.

This clonotype has more than one count but fewer than ten. This rearrangement joins TRBV18 to TRBJ2-5; the match to TRBD1 covers 11 bases. Germline V lookup: CDR1 KGHSH, CDR2 LQKENI. V was pared by 4 bases and J by 2 bases, with 3 bases of the junction left unmatched. The CDR3 consists of 15 residues. The CDR3: CASSRTGGRQETQYF. In DNA, the CDR3 is TGTGCCAGCTCACGGACAGGGGGCCGGCAAGAGACCCAGTACTTC.

This clonotype was counted only a few times. The gene calls are TRBV6-5 and TRBJ2-2; 9 positions match TRBD1. J gave up 4 bases and V 0 bases, and 3 bases lay outside the gene matches. CDR1 MNHEY and CDR2 SVGAGI come from the germline V gene. This CDR3 has 16 residues. In DNA, the CDR3 is TGTGCCAGCAGTTACTCGCCGGACAGGGGCACCGGGGAGCTGTTTTTT. As protein: CASSYSPDRGTGELFF.

The J gene is TRBJ2-7, the V gene TRBV7-9; TRBD1 agrees at 8 bases. V gave up 4 bases and J gave up 2 bases; unmatched junction bases: 7. This CDR3 is 15 amino acids long. Germline CDR1 reads SEHNR; CDR2 reads FQNEAQ (reference sequence). The CDR3 loop reads CASSSDREIPYEQYV. Written as DNA, the CDR3 is TGTGCCAGCAGCTCGGACAGGGAGATACCCTACGAGCAGTACGTC.

A few counts support this clonotype. This chain links TRBV2 with TRBJ1-6, with D unresolved. The CDR3 contains 18 residues. CDR1 SNHLY and CDR2 FYNNEI come from the germline V gene. The V and J ends lost 4 bases and 0 bases respectively, with 16 bases between them. DNA for the CDR3: TGTGCCAGCAGTGGTCGCGCAGGCCGGAGCTCCTATAATTCACCCCTCCACTTT. This codes for CASSGRAGRSSYNSPLHF.

This chain connects TRBV4-2 to TRBJ2-3; D is ambiguous. V shed 6 bases and J shed 4 bases, with 20 bases lying between them. This CDR3 spans 16 amino acids. Germline assignment: CDR1 LGHNA and CDR2 YNFKEQ. The CDR3 reads CASSSSYEDEPDTQYF. CDR3 DNA: TGTGCCAGCAGTAGCTCCTATGAGGACGAGCCAGATACGCAGTATTTT.

This CDR3 reads CASSYSRQGRSYEQYF. The CDR3 region has the DNA TGTGCCAGCAGTTACTCGAGACAGGGCCGATCCTACGAGCAGTACTTC. V gene TRBV6-5 combines with J gene TRBJ2-7; 7 bases fit TRBD1. This CDR3 has 16 amino acids. Per germline, CDR1 MNHEY and CDR2 SVGAGI. The ends lost 0 bases at V and 1 base at J; junction bases unmatched: 6.

V is TRBV7-9 and J is TRBJ1-1; perhaps TRBD1 as D (6 bases). The CDR3 is 15 residues long. Trimming removed 6 bases at V and 7 bases at J, with 21 bases between. Per the germline V gene, CDR1 is SEHNR and CDR2 is FQNEAQ (reference sequence). CDR3 region: CASSLSTGARVEAFF. The CDR3 DNA sequence: TGTGCCAGCAGTCTTTCGACAGGTGCTCGGGTTGAAGCTTTCTTT.

This clonotype was counted at least ten times. The chain couples TRBV11-3 to TRBJ2-7, with 7 bases identical to TRBD1. Germline CDR1 SGHNT, CDR2 YENEEA. V lost 5 bases and J lost 1; bases outside the gene matches: 8. The CDR3 totals 15 residues. CDR3 sequence: CASSPEGGRSYEQYF. The CDR3 region has the DNA TGTGCCAGCAGCCCTGAAGGGGGCAGGTCCTACGAGCAGTACTTC.

This clonotype was observed a few times. The genes are TRBV7-9 and TRBJ1-1; the D gene is possibly TRBD1 (5 bases). The CDR3 length is 15 residues. Germline lookup yields CDR1 SEHNR and CDR2 FQNEAQ (reference sequence). V gave up 2 bases and J gave up 0 bases, with 10 bases separating them. The DNA of the CDR3 is TGTGCCAGCAGCTTAAAGGGGTTCCTGAACACTGAAGCTTTCTTT. Protein sequence: CASSLKGFLNTEAFF.

The V call is TRBV6-6, the J call TRBJ1-1, with D unclear. Germline CDR1 reads MNHNY; CDR2 reads SVGAGI (reference sequence). The CDR3 loop spans 12 amino acids. Trimming removed 0 bases from V and 10 bases from J, with 9 bases in between. CDR3 nucleotides: TGTGCCAGCAGTTACTCTGGCACGGGAGCTTTCTTT. Translating gives CASSYSGTGAFF.

This clonotype was found a few times. This chain uses TRBV6-5 with TRBJ1-2, with unresolved D. The V end lost 4 bases, the J end lost 4 bases, and 10 bases lay between the germline ends. There are 13 residues in the CDR3. The germline gives CDR1 MNHEY, CDR2 SVGAGI. In nucleotides, the CDR3 is TGTGCCAGCAGTTGGAGTGGAGCCTATGGCTACACCTTC. This gives the protein CASSWSGAYGYTF.

The chain joins TRBV7-9 to TRBJ2-1; D not certain. There are 16 residues in the CDR3. CDR1 and CDR2 (germline): SEHNR, FQNEAQ (reference sequence). Deletions cut 5 bases from V and 5 bases from J, with 19 bases between. In DNA form, the CDR3 reads TGTGCCAGCAGCCACCCCAGCTGGCGTGCTGACAATGAGCAGTTCTTC. The encoded protein is CASSHPSWRADNEQFF.

V is TRBV12-3 or TRBV12-4 and J is TRBJ1-1, with 9 positions matching TRBD1. The CDR3 is made up of 16 amino acids. V was clipped by 0 bases and J by 6 bases; unmatched bases: 8. Written as DNA, the CDR3 is TGTGCCAGCAGTTTAGCCCCCCCGGGACAGGGCTCTGAAGCTTTCTTT. Translation: CASSLAPPGQGSEAFF.

This clonotype was detected many times. The V and J genes are TRBV7-9 and TRBJ1-4; D possibly corresponds to TRBD1 (5 bases). There are 18 residues in the CDR3. V was pared by 1 base and J by 4 bases, with 19 bases between. Germline CDR1 is SEHNR and CDR2 is FQNEAQ (reference sequence). The DNA of the CDR3 is TGTGCCAGCAGCTTAGGCCGGGACCGTCTCCGTGTTAATGAAAAACTGTTTTTT. Protein product: CASSLGRDRLRVNEKLFF.

This chain links TRBV7-9 with TRBJ1-1; 9 bases are a match to TRBD1. V was pared by 7 bases and J by 4 bases, with 7 bases of the junction left unmatched. Per the germline V gene, CDR1 is SEHNR and CDR2 is FQNEAQ (reference sequence). This CDR3 is 14 amino acids long. The CDR3 DNA follows: TGTGCCAGCAACCCGGGACAGGGTGGCACTGAAGCTTTCTTT. It encodes CASNPGQGGTEAFF.